This TCR beta chain was documented in a study of neoadjuvant nivolumab and ipilimumab in lung cancer. The data were produced by immunoSEQ multiplex PCR, yet TCRdb's version contains in-frame clones alone and is incomplete. The sample gives 15,000 to 20,000 clones, around 76% of which show up once; roughly 8% is in the top ten. From germline, CDR1 is SSHAT and CDR2 FNYEAQ (reference sequence). This CDR3 spans 15 amino acids. Overall study results and limits: Resected tumors had greater TCR richness and clonality than uninvolved lung. Only two of four nivolumab-treated tumors gained richness and clonality by surgery.

Comments on this clone: What it recognizes is unknown. The junction shows a germline mismatch at one end, possibly a read error.

The starting material was tumor tissue, obtained after neoadjuvant nivolumab, alone or with ipilimumab, at or shortly before surgery. The chain is built from TRBV7-7 and TRBJ2-7, with D tentatively TRBD1 (5 bases). The clonotype originates from an adult with non-small cell lung cancer. Here the CDR3 DNA reads TGTGCTAGCAGCTTAGGGGCAGGGTCGAGCTACGAGCAGTACTTC. Its protein is CASSLGAGSSYEQYF.